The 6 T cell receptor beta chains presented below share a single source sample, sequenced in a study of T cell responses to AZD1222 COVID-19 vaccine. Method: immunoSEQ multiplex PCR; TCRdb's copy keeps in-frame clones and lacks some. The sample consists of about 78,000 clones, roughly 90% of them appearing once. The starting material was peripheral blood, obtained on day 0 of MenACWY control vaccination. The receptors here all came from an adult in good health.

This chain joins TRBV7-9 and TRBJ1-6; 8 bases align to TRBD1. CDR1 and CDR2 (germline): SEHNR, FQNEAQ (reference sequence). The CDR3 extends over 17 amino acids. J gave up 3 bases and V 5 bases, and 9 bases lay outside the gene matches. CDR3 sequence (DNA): TGTGCCAGCAGCCCAGACAGGACAGGGATCTATAATTCACCCCTCCACTTT. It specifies CASSPDRTGIYNSPLHF.

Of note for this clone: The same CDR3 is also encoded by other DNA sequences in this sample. The CDR3, as DNA: TGCGCCAGCAGCTTACAGGGGTACGAGCAGTACTTC. This sequence encodes CASSLQGYEQYF. This chain connects TRBV5-1 to TRBJ2-7; the match to TRBD1 covers 7 bases. The CDR3 is 12 residues long. In germline, CDR1 is SGHRS, CDR2 YFSETQ. Trimming took 2 bases from V and 4 from J; bases not matched to a gene: 0.

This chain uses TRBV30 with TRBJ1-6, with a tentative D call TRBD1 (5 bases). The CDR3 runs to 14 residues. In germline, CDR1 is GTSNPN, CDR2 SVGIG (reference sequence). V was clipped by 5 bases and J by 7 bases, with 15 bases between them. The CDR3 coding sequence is TGTGCCTGGTCTAGTGGGACGCCAAATTCACCCCTCCACTTT. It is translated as CAWSSGTPNSPLHF.

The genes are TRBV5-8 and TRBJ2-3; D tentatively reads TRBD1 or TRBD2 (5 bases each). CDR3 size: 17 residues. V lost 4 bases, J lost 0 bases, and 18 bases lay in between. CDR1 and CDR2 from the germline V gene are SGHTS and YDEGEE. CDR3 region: CASSRSGGTSSTDTQYF. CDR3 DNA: TGTGCCAGCAGCCGGAGTGGGGGAACCTCTAGCACAGATACGCAGTATTTT. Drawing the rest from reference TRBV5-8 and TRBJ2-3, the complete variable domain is EAGVTQSPTHLIKTRGQQATLRCSPISGHTSVYWYQQALGLGLQFLLWYDEGEERNRGNFPPRFSGRQFPNYSSELNVNALELEDSALYLCASSRSGGTSSTDTQYFGPGTRLTVL.

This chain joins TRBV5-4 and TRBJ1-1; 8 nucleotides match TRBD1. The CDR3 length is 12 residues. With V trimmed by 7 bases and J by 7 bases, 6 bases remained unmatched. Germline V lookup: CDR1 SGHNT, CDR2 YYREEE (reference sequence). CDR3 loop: CASGGTGVEAFF. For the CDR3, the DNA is TGTGCCAGCGGTGGGACAGGCGTTGAAGCTTTCTTT.

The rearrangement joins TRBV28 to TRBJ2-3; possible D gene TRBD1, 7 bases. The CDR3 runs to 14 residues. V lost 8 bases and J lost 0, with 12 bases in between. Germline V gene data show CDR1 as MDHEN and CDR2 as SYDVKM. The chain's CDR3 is CASAQGGSTDTQYF. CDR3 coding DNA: TGTGCCAGCGCCCAGGGGGGAAGCACAGATACGCAGTATTTT.